Each of the 9 T cell receptor beta chains below was sequenced from the same sample in a study of CD8 T cells in ankylosing spondylitis. MiXCR, applied by TCRdb to the 5' RACE reads, yields one record per CDR3 protein. The table has roughly 30,000 distinct CDR3 sequences, nearly 5.5% seen once. The source material was blood, either unsorted or a sorted T cell fraction (not recorded which). The receptors originated from a female donor with ankylosing spondylitis or in good health (not recorded which).

J is TRBJ2-1 and V is TRBV9; 12 bases map to TRBD2. V was clipped by 4 bases and J by 7 bases; unmatched bases: 6. The germline gives CDR1 SGDLS, CDR2 YYNGEE. This CDR3 has 15 amino acids. DNA for the CDR3: TGTGCCAGCAGCCGCCTAGCGGGGGGGCTTAATGAGCAGTTCTTC. This sequence encodes CASSRLAGGLNEQFF.

V is TRBV9 and J is TRBJ1-1; D is possibly TRBD1 (6 bases). This CDR3 has 16 residues. V was clipped by 4 bases and J by 1 base, with 17 bases between them. The germline CDR1 and CDR2 sequences are SGDLS and YYNGEE. The CDR3 bases are TGTGCCAGCAGCCCCAAATGGGGGGCCACGAACACTGAAGCTTTCTTT. Its protein product is CASSPKWGATNTEAFF. Together with reference TRBV9 and TRBJ1-1, the CDR3 gives the full variable domain: DSGVTQTPKHLITATGQRVTLRCSPRSGDLSVYWYQQSLDQGLQFLIQYYNGEERAKGNILERFSAQQFPDLHSELNLSSLELGDSALYFCASSPKWGATNTEAFFGQGTRLTVV.

In this sample, this clonotype turned up many times. The rearrangement joins TRBV9 to TRBJ2-7; D possibly corresponds to TRBD1 (6 bases). CDR1 and CDR2 (germline): SGDLS, YYNGEE. The CDR3 loop spans 14 amino acids. The ends were cut back, 0 bases at V and 4 bases at J, with 11 bases in the middle. CDR3 protein: CASSVGGRGYEQYF. The CDR3 bases are TGTGCCAGCAGCGTAGGGGGCAGGGGTTACGAGCAGTACTTC.

This clonotype was detected ten times or more. The V and J genes are TRBV9 and TRBJ2-1, with 10 bases lining up with TRBD2. This CDR3 region has 16 residues. J lost 0 bases, V lost 3 bases, and 3 bases had no gene match. Germline V lookup: CDR1 SGDLS, CDR2 YYNGEE. The CDR3 sequence: CASSDVAGGSYNEQFF. The DNA for the CDR3 is TGTGCCAGCAGCGACGTAGCGGGGGGCTCCTACAATGAGCAGTTCTTC.

This clonotype was seen repeatedly, ten times or more. The genes are TRBV9 and TRBJ1-1, with 7 nucleotides matching TRBD1. The CDR3 length is 16 residues. Germline loops: CDR1 SGDLS, CDR2 YYNGEE. The trim removed 0 bases at V and 1 base at J, leaving 6 bases unmatched. CDR3 sequence: CASSVEENRGNTEAFF. DNA for the CDR3: TGTGCCAGCAGCGTAGAGGAAAACAGGGGGAACACTGAAGCTTTCTTT.

The rearrangement joins TRBV9 to TRBJ2-1, with D possibly being TRBD2 (6 bases). The CDR3 covers 17 residues. V gave up 3 bases and J gave up 3 bases, with 19 bases separating them. Per the germline V gene, CDR1 is SGDLS and CDR2 is YYNGEE. The CDR3: CASSAQGGDSLYNEQFF. Written as DNA, the CDR3 is TGTGCCAGCAGCGCCCAGGGAGGAGACAGCCTCTACAATGAGCAGTTCTTC.

This clonotype is medium-sized. This chain joins TRBV9 and TRBJ2-3; D gene unclear. The V end was cut by 3 bases, the J end by 2 bases, with 1 base between. The CDR3 runs to 11 residues. CDR1 and CDR2 from the germline V gene are SGDLS and YYNGEE. The CDR3 loop is CASSATDTQYF. DNA of the CDR3: TGTGCCAGCAGCGCCACAGATACGCAGTATTTT.

This clonotype was counted only a few times. This chain uses TRBV5-6 with TRBJ2-6; D gene unclear. CDR3 size: 15 residues. Trimming cost V 0 bases and J 4 bases, with 8 bases left between them. Germline V lookup: CDR1 SGHDT, CDR2 YYEEEE. CDR3 sequence: CASSLVAAGANVLTF. The CDR3 DNA is TGTGCCAGCAGCTTGGTTGCCGCCGGGGCCAACGTCCTGACTTTC.

At least ten counts were recorded for this clonotype. This chain connects TRBV9 to TRBJ2-1; tentatively, D is TRBD1 or TRBD2 (5 bases each). V lost 0 bases to trimming and J lost 8 bases, with 18 bases between them. The CDR3 is 16 amino acids. The V gene's germline CDR1 is SGDLS and CDR2 YYNGEE. The CDR3 region has the DNA TGTGCCAGCAGCGTAGGACCGGGACGCCCTAATGATGAGCAGTTCTTC. It yields the protein CASSVGPGRPNDEQFF. The entire variable domain, with the rest obtained from reference TRBV9 and TRBJ2-1, is as follows: DSGVTQTPKHLITATGQRVTLRCSPRSGDLSVYWYQQSLDQGLQFLIQYYNGEERAKGNILERFSAQQFPDLHSELNLSSLELGDSALYFCASSVGPGRPNDEQFFGPGTRLTVL.